This TCR beta chain derives from a study of cytomegalovirus exposure and HLA in healthy donors. The CDR3 extends over 15 amino acids. Unmatched junction bases numbered 4, after V lost 5 bases and J lost 0 bases. CDR1 is MDHEN and CDR2 is SYDVKM in the germline V gene. Primers for the PCR totalled 60 Vbeta and 13 Jbeta. Sequencing used immunoSEQ multiplex PCR; TCRdb keeps in-frame clones, though not all of them. Of around 140,000 clones listed, 75% to 85% are singletons. Input material: PBMCs. This sequence was found in a female donor in good health and CMV-seropositive. This chain connects TRBV28 to TRBJ1-3; 7 nucleotides align to TRBD1. CDR3 amino acids: CASSLDRHSGNTIYF. The DNA for the CDR3 is TGTGCCAGCAGTCTGGACAGGCACTCTGGAAACACCATATATTTT. The complete variable domain, with remaining parts taken from reference TRBV28 and TRBJ1-3, reads DVKVTQSSRYLVKRTGEKVFLECVQDMDHENMFWYRQDPGLGLRLIYFSYDVKMKEKGDIPEGYSVSREKKERFSLILESASTNQTSMYLCASSLDRHSGNTIYFGEGSWLTVV.